Following are 11 T cell receptor beta chains from one sample sequenced in a study of T cell repertoires in cytomegalovirus infection. A single record per CDR3 protein comes from TCRdb applying MiXCR to the reads. The table includes around 270,000 distinct CDR3 sequences, 9.1% detected once. Sequenced input: PBMCs. The receptors were sampled from a human donor in good health (CMV status not recorded). Some clones in this sample may be carry-over from other donors' samples.

Ten or more counts support this clonotype. The rearrangement joins TRBV7-2 to TRBJ2-5, with D tentatively TRBD1 or TRBD2 (6 bases each). The V gene lost 1 base and the J gene lost 5 bases, with 14 bases spanning the gap. This CDR3 region has 15 residues. Germline V CDR1 and CDR2: SGHTA, FQGNSA. The CDR3 here is CASSLGSGGGETQYF. The CDR3 nucleotides read TGTGCCAGCAGCTTAGGTTCCGGGGGCGGCGAGACCCAGTACTTC.

This clonotype has at least ten counts. This rearrangement joins TRBV11-2 to TRBJ2-2, with a tentative D call TRBD1 (5 bases). The CDR3 totals 14 residues. The germline V gene encodes CDR1 SGHAT and CDR2 FQNNGV. The ends were cut back, 7 bases at V and 1 base at J, with 10 bases in the middle. The CDR3 DNA reads TGTGCCAGCACAGGGTCAGGGAACACCGGGGAGCTGTTTTTT. Translated: CASTGSGNTGELFF.

This clonotype was detected ten times or more. The rearrangement joins TRBV7-2 to TRBJ2-7, with TRBD1 identical over 8 bases. This CDR3 spans 15 amino acids. Germline CDR1 SGHTA, CDR2 FQGNSA. The junction had 9 bases not matched to a gene; V was cut back by 6 bases and J by 2 bases. The CDR3 is CASRLSRTGTYEQYF. The CDR3 DNA reads TGTGCCAGCAGACTCTCGAGGACAGGGACCTACGAGCAGTACTTC. The variable domain in full, completed from reference TRBV7-2 and TRBJ2-7, reads GAGVSQSPSNKVTEKGKDVELRCDPISGHTALYWYRQSLGQGLEFLIYFQGNSAPDKSGLPSDRFSAERTGGSVSTLTIQRTQQEDSAVYLCASRLSRTGTYEQYFGPGTRLTVT.

The CDR3 coding sequence is TGTGCCTGGAGTGAACTAGCGGGAGGAGATACGCAGTATTTT. Translation: CAWSELAGGDTQYF. The chain employs TRBV30 and TRBJ2-3; 12 bases align to TRBD2. Germline-derived CDR1 and CDR2 are GTSNPN and SVGIG (reference sequence). V shed 1 base and J 5 bases; nucleotides not matched to a gene: 1. The CDR3 spans 14 residues.

Many counts were recorded for this clonotype. The rearrangement links TRBV6-2 or TRBV6-3 to TRBJ1-1; D remains unclear. The CDR3 is 13 residues long. Trimming left V 7 bases short and J 1 base short, with 10 bases between. Germline V lookup: CDR1 MNHEY, CDR2 SVGEGT. The CDR3 spells CASTWEGNTEAFF. As DNA, the CDR3 is TGTGCCAGCACCTGGGAGGGGAACACTGAAGCTTTCTTT.

This clonotype was counted at least ten times. V and J are TRBV3-1 and TRBJ2-7, with TRBD2 matching 13 bases. Germline lookup yields CDR1 LGHDT and CDR2 YNNKEL (reference sequence). Unmatched junction bases numbered 11, after V lost 4 bases and J lost 5 bases. The CDR3 covers 17 residues. The CDR3 here is CASSRKTSGRPRDEQYF. As DNA, the CDR3 is TGTGCCAGCAGCCGCAAGACTAGCGGGAGGCCCCGGGACGAGCAGTACTTC.

To note about this clonotype: A much larger clone differs from this one at a single base, so this may be a read error. The chain recombines TRBV7-2 with TRBJ1-4; D is undetermined. CDR1 and CDR2 from the germline V gene are SGHTA and FQGNSA. The CDR3 spans 15 residues. The CDR3 is CANSLVRTTNEKLFF. The CDR3 nucleotides read TGTGCCAACAGCTTAGTCAGAACAACTAATGAAAAACTGTTTTTT.

This clonotype was seen repeatedly, ten times or more. The V and J genes are TRBV28 and TRBJ2-6; weak D call: TRBD1 (5 bases). V shed 4 bases and J shed 0 bases, with 13 bases lying between them. Germline lookup yields CDR1 MDHEN and CDR2 SYDVKM. The CDR3 runs to 17 residues. The CDR3 protein is CASSYRQRSSGANVLTF. The CDR3 nucleotides are TGTGCCAGCAGTTATCGACAGAGGAGCTCTGGGGCCAACGTCCTGACTTTC.

This clonotype was observed at least ten times. The chain carries TRBV6-2 or TRBV6-3 and TRBJ2-3; D might be TRBD2 (6 bases). Germline V gene lookup returns CDR1 MNHEY and CDR2 SVGEGT. V shed 2 bases and J shed 3 bases, with 21 bases lying between them. The CDR3 covers 18 residues. CDR3 protein: CASSYLLGGIGTTDTQYF. The CDR3 DNA follows: TGTGCCAGCAGTTACCTCCTTGGGGGGATTGGGACTACAGATACGCAGTATTTT.

This clonotype occurred many times. V is TRBV27 and J is TRBJ2-5; D remains unclear. Trimming removed 9 bases at V and 4 bases at J, with 15 bases between. The germline V gene encodes CDR1 MNHEY and CDR2 SMNVEV (reference sequence). This CDR3 region has 13 residues. The CDR3 sequence: CASRSSGRETQYF. Written as DNA, the CDR3 is TGTGCCAGTAGGTCGAGTGGTCGAGAGACCCAGTACTTC.

The rearrangement links TRBV30 to TRBJ1-2; D gene ambiguous. The CDR3 is made up of 15 amino acids. V was clipped by 2 bases and J by 8 bases, with 21 bases between them. Germline CDR1 reads GTSNPN; CDR2 reads SVGIG (reference sequence). In DNA, the CDR3 is TGTGCCTGGAGTAGGCAGGCGATTGCCTTTGGAGGCTACACCTTC. This codes for CAWSRQAIAFGGYTF.